These 19 T cell receptor beta chains came from one sample sequenced in a study of Tregs in tolerant kidney transplant recipients. Data came from immunoSEQ multiplex PCR; TCRdb stores just in-frame clones and leaves some out. The data show over 60,000 clones, with nearly 98% seen just once and around 0.6% held by the top ten. This material consisted of CD4+ T cells from blood, taken before the transplant. These TCRs come from a human donor who received a combined kidney and bone marrow transplant.

The CDR3 loop reads CASSPLRQGSNEKLFF. The CDR3 DNA reads as TGTGCCAGCAGCCCCCTACGACAGGGCTCTAATGAAAAACTGTTTTTT. The chain is built from TRBV7-9 and TRBJ1-4; 7 positions agree with TRBD1. CDR3 size: 16 residues. V was clipped by 5 bases and J by 3 bases; unmatched bases: 9. Germline V CDR1 and CDR2: SEHNR, FQNEAQ (reference sequence).

The chain has TRBV5-6 and TRBJ1-6; TRBD1 matches 7 bases. V shed 7 bases, J shed 10 bases, and the junction held 14 bases outside the gene matches. The CDR3 totals 15 residues. Per germline, CDR1 SGHDT and CDR2 YYEEEE. The CDR3 reads CASSEGASGTSPLHF. In DNA, the CDR3 is TGTGCCAGCTCCGAGGGGGCCTCGGGTACCTCACCCCTCCACTTT.

The V and J genes are TRBV21-1 and TRBJ2-3; TRBD2 is taken as the D call from the table, unchecked against the DNA. TRBV21-1 is a pseudogene segment. CDR3 length: 16 residues. The chain's CDR3 is CASSKGGAGGRDTQYF. The CDR3 region has the DNA TGTGCCAGCAGCAAGGGTGGAGCGGGGGGACGGGATACGCAGTATTTT.

The chain employs TRBV25-1 and TRBJ2-7; TRBD1 might be the D (7 bases). Trimming shortened V by 6 bases and J by 1 base, and 13 bases separated the two germline ends. This CDR3 contains 14 residues. Germline V gene data show CDR1 as MGHDK and CDR2 as SYGVNS. In DNA form, the CDR3 reads TGTGCCAGCAGGGACAGGAGGGTTTCCTACGAGCAGTACTTC. This encodes CASRDRRVSYEQYF.

This clone has just one count. The gene calls are TRBV11-2 and TRBJ2-7; D is perhaps TRBD2 (5 bases). The CDR3 runs to 14 residues. Trimming cost V 0 bases and J 3 bases, with 9 bases left between them. Germline assignment: CDR1 SGHAT and CDR2 FQNNGV. The CDR3 sequence is CASSLEHTSYEQYF. The CDR3 coding sequence is TGTGCCAGCAGCTTAGAGCACACTAGCTACGAGCAGTACTTC.

In nucleotides, the CDR3 is TGCGCCAGCAGCTTGTATGTAACGGGACAGTTTCATGAAAAACTGTTTTTT. Its protein product is CASSLYVTGQFHEKLFF. V is TRBV5-1 and J is TRBJ1-4; TRBD1 matches at 7 bases. Germline assignment: CDR1 SGHRS and CDR2 YFSETQ. V trimming: 1 base; J trimming: 6 bases; junction bases outside the gene matches: 12. The CDR3 covers 17 residues.

V usage is TRBV4-1 and J usage is TRBJ2-1; D is perhaps TRBD1 (5 bases). V gave up 6 bases and J gave up 4 bases, with 13 bases separating them. The germline gives CDR1 MGHRA, CDR2 YSYEKL. There are 14 residues in the CDR3. Here the CDR3 reads CASRPIDSYNEQFF. The CDR3 DNA reads as TGCGCCAGCAGACCCATCGACAGTTACAATGAGCAGTTCTTC.

The CDR3 DNA reads TGTGCCAGCAGCTTACTCAGCGGGGCCCCAGATACGCAGTATTTT. Its translation is CASSLLSGAPDTQYF. The J gene is TRBJ2-3, the V gene TRBV7-2, with 7 bases that match TRBD2. Trimming cost V 2 bases and J 4 bases; bases outside gene matches: 6. The CDR3 length is 15 residues. Germline-derived CDR1 and CDR2 are SGHTA and FQGNSA.

This sequence joins TRBV6-1 and TRBJ2-7; the D gene is possibly TRBD1 (5 bases). V lost 6 bases to trimming and J lost 6 bases, with 15 bases between them. Germline CDR1 is MNHNS and CDR2 is SASEGT. This CDR3 is 13 amino acids long. The CDR3 DNA is TGTGCCAGCAGAAGCAGGGCGGTGGTCGAGCAGTACTTC. As protein: CASRSRAVVEQYF.

CDR3 sequence reads: CASSLEYRDRDHNEQFF. The DNA of the CDR3 is TGTGCCAGCAGCTTAGAATACCGGGACAGGGACCACAATGAGCAGTTCTTC. This chain links TRBV7-6 with TRBJ2-1, with 9 bases matching TRBD1. V dropped 1 base and J dropped 5; count of bases not matched to a gene: 9. Per the germline V gene, CDR1 is SGHVS and CDR2 is FNYEAQ. The CDR3 has 17 amino acids.

This chain uses TRBV5-6 with TRBJ1-2; 8 nucleotides line up with TRBD1. Germline CDR1 and CDR2: SGHDT and YYEEEE. Trimming cost V 3 bases and J 5 bases; bases outside gene matches: 9. The CDR3 is 15 residues long. CDR3 protein: CASSSSGQGLYGYTF. DNA for the CDR3: TGTGCCAGCAGCTCGTCCGGACAGGGACTATATGGCTACACCTTC.

J is TRBJ2-6 and V is TRBV10-3; unclear D gene. Germline lookup yields CDR1 ENHRY and CDR2 SYGVKD. The CDR3 is 15 amino acids. V was pared by 0 bases and J by 0 bases, with 3 bases between. CDR3 amino acids: CAISESLSGANVLTF. The CDR3 coding sequence is TGTGCCATCAGTGAGTCTCTCTCTGGGGCCAACGTCCTGACTTTC.

The chain uses TRBV27 and TRBJ2-1; 14 bases map to TRBD2. Germline CDR1 is MNHEY and CDR2 is SMNVEV (reference sequence). The length of the CDR3 is 15 residues. With V trimmed by 4 bases and J by 7 bases, 3 bases remained unmatched. The CDR3 protein is CASSSTSGRGNEQFF. DNA of the CDR3: TGTGCCAGCAGTTCGACTAGCGGGAGGGGGAATGAGCAGTTCTTC.

The chain couples TRBV5-8 to TRBJ1-2; unclear D gene. The length of the CDR3 is 13 residues. Germline V gives CDR1 SGHTS, CDR2 YDEGEE. The V end lost 0 bases, the J end lost 4 bases, and 7 bases lay between the germline ends. Written as DNA, the CDR3 is TGTGCCAGCAGCTTGGGACTGAGCTATGGCTACACCTTC. It codes for CASSLGLSYGYTF.

This chain joins TRBV5-1 and TRBJ2-2; 7 bases are shared with TRBD1. Trimming at V came to 4 bases and at J to 1 base, leaving 4 bases not matched to a gene. CDR3 length: 15 amino acids. Per germline, CDR1 SGHRS and CDR2 YFSETQ. The CDR3 DNA reads TGCGCCAGCAGCAGGGGGACAGAGAACACCGGGGAGCTGTTTTTT. This sequence encodes CASSRGTENTGELFF.

A single count supports this clone. CDR3 sequence (DNA): TGCGCCAGCAGCTTCGACAGGGGGCGCGGTAACGAAAAACTGTTTTTT. Protein product: CASSFDRGRGNEKLFF. The chain has TRBV4-1 and TRBJ1-4; 10 bases align to TRBD1. Germline V CDR1 and CDR2: MGHRA, YSYEKL. V shed 5 bases, J shed 8 bases, and the junction held 11 bases outside the gene matches. The CDR3 is 16 residues long.

This clone has just one count. V gene TRBV29-1 combines with J gene TRBJ1-4, with 7 bases fitting TRBD1. This CDR3 spans 14 amino acids. CDR1 and CDR2 from the germline V gene are SQVTM and ANQGSEA. V lost 5 bases and J lost 3; bases outside the gene matches: 6. This chain's CDR3 is CSVLTGQPNEKLFF. In DNA form, the CDR3 reads TGCAGCGTTCTCACGGGACAGCCTAATGAAAAACTGTTTTTT.

The V and J genes are TRBV19 and TRBJ1-5; D ambiguous. Germline-derived CDR1 and CDR2 are LNHDA and SQIVND (reference sequence). The CDR3 is 15 amino acids. V gave up 1 base and J gave up 2 bases, with 9 bases separating them. CDR3 sequence (DNA): TGTGCCAGTAGTATAGGGGAGGTTGGCAATCAGCCCCAGCATTTT. Amino acid sequence: CASSIGEVGNQPQHF.

The V gene is TRBV6-1, the J gene TRBJ1-1, with D possibly being TRBD1 (5 bases). This CDR3 has 17 amino acids. CDR1 and CDR2 from the germline V gene are MNHNS and SASEGT. With 4 bases removed from V and 5 bases from J, the gap between germline ends came to 23 bases. CDR3 coding DNA: TGTGCCAGCAGTGTACCCCGGACACAGATTCCTCGGACTGAAGCTTTCTTT. Residues: CASSVPRTQIPRTEAFF.